This entry lists 10 T cell receptor beta chains sequenced from one sample in a study of neurological immune-mediated disorders (dated by TCRdb to the late 2010s). Receptors were amplified or captured by 5' RACE. These reads were obtained on an Illumina HiSeq 2500. Through fastp at Q25 and MiXCR, TCRdb rebuilt clones from the public reads, retaining in-frame beta chains. Entries that share a CDR3 protein sequence are merged under the most common genes and DNA. The sample has tens of thousands of distinct CDR3 sequences on record, approximately 24% of them singletons. The leading ten clones occupy roughly 29% of the sample. The material sequenced was CD4+ T cells from blood. These receptors were taken from a man aged 50 to 60 with HTLV-1-associated myelopathy (HAM/TSP).

This clonotype was seen ten or more times. The rearrangement uses TRBV7-2 and TRBJ1-3, with D possibly being TRBD1 (5 bases). The CDR3 loop spans 15 amino acids. V was clipped by 1 base and J by 3 bases, with 10 bases between them. From germline, CDR1 is SGHTA and CDR2 FQGNSA. The CDR3 DNA sequence: TGTGCCAGCAGCTTAGTCGGGACTCATGGAAACACCATATATTTT. Protein: CASSLVGTHGNTIYF.

Ten or more counts support this clonotype. V gene TRBV5-1 combines with J gene TRBJ1-1, with D maybe TRBD1 (5 bases). Germline V gene sequence: CDR1 SGHRS, CDR2 YFSETQ. The V and J ends lost 7 bases and 3 bases respectively, with 16 bases between them. CDR3 length: 14 amino acids. CDR3: CASRVGGTDTEAFF. The CDR3 bases are TGCGCCAGCCGCGTTGGAGGGACGGACACTGAAGCTTTCTTT. The whole variable domain, filled in from reference TRBV5-1 and TRBJ1-1, reads KAGVTQTPRYLIKTRGQQVTLSCSPISGHRSVSWYQQTPGQGLQFLFEYFSETQRNKGNFPGRFSGRQFSNSRSEMNVSTLELGDSALYLCASRVGGTDTEAFFGQGTRLTVV.

This clonotype was observed at least ten times. This chain connects TRBV20-1 to TRBJ2-3; D is possibly TRBD2 (7 bases). Germline CDR1 reads DFQATT; CDR2 reads SNEGSKA (reference sequence). Trimming took 6 bases from V and 4 from J, leaving 17 bases between them. This CDR3 comprises 14 residues. CDR3 loop: CSAGRRGGPDTQYF. CDR3 nucleotide sequence: TGCAGTGCGGGCCGTAGGGGGGGGCCAGATACGCAGTATTTT.

In this sample, this clonotype is large. The chain couples TRBV7-6 to TRBJ2-7; 7 bases are a match to TRBD2. V was clipped by 5 bases and J by 3 bases; unmatched bases: 7. The CDR3 has 14 residues. In germline, CDR1 is SGHVS, CDR2 FNYEAQ. The CDR3 DNA sequence: TGTGCCAGCAGCGTTACTAGCGCAAACTACGAGCAGTACTTC. Residues: CASSVTSANYEQYF.

This clonotype is medium-sized (0.01 to 0.1%). This chain uses TRBV20-1 with TRBJ1-3; D is undetermined. There are 11 residues in the CDR3. Germline-derived CDR1 and CDR2 are DFQATT and SNEGSKA (reference sequence). The germline V and J ends were trimmed by 1 base and 9 bases, with 7 bases remaining between them. CDR3 coding DNA: TGCAGTGCTAGAGTGGGGATCACCATATATTTT. Encoded protein: CSARVGITIYF.

In this sample, this clonotype turned up many times. The chain links TRBV6-5 to TRBJ1-6; D is undetermined. The length of the CDR3 is 14 residues. The germline gives CDR1 MNHEY, CDR2 SVGAGI. Trimming took off 6 bases at V and 5 bases at J, with 11 bases between the two ends. The CDR3 region has the DNA TGTGCCAGCAGCCCAAACCTGGATAATTCACCCCTCCACTTT. Amino acids: CASSPNLDNSPLHF.

This clonotype has at least ten counts. The V call is TRBV20-1, the J call TRBJ1-2; 8 bases line up with TRBD1. Per germline, CDR1 DFQATT and CDR2 SNEGSKA (reference sequence). There are 16 residues in the CDR3. J gave up 0 bases and V 5 bases, and 11 bases lay outside the gene matches. The CDR3 nucleotides are TGCAGTGCTGGCCGGGACAGGATCATCTCTAACTATGGCTACACCTTC. Its protein product is CSAGRDRIISNYGYTF.

This clonotype has at least ten counts. This chain links TRBV28 with TRBJ2-7; TRBD1 matches 7 bases. The germline gives CDR1 MDHEN, CDR2 SYDVKM. The J segment lost 5 bases and the V segment lost 7 bases, leaving 8 bases of the junction unmatched. This CDR3 spans 13 amino acids. CDR3 protein: CASIRQGTHEQYF. CDR3 DNA: TGTGCCAGCATCAGACAGGGTACCCACGAGCAGTACTTC.

This clonotype was picked up many times. The chain couples TRBV2 to TRBJ1-2; possibly TRBD1 for D (6 bases). The CDR3 sequence is 14 residues long. The germline V gene encodes CDR1 SNHLY and CDR2 FYNNEI. CDR3 sequence reads: CARRGQGTGYGYTF. The CDR3 coding sequence is TGTGCAAGACGGGGGCAGGGGACCGGCTATGGCTACACCTTC.

This clonotype occurred many times. This chain joins TRBV27 and TRBJ1-2; 9 bases are a match to TRBD1. The germline V gene has CDR1 MNHEY and CDR2 SMNVEV (reference sequence). Trimming took 5 bases from V and 4 from J; bases not matched to a gene: 11. This CDR3 is built from 16 residues. CDR3 in amino acids: CASSPPPGQGGYGYTF. The CDR3 DNA sequence: TGTGCCAGCAGTCCACCCCCGGGACAGGGCGGCTATGGCTACACCTTC.